The rows below give T cell receptor beta chains drawn from one sample of a study of blood T cell repertoires in COVID-19. Generated by immunoSEQ multiplex PCR, the TCRdb table keeps only in-frame clones and is missing some. The data hold some 300,000 clones, with roughly 90% observed a single time. Specimen: PBMCs or T cells enriched from blood (not recorded which). The receptors shown here come from a woman between 18 and 29 years old with acute COVID-19. Both conserved end residues are part of each CDR3. A D gene is named only where the DNA matches it firmly.

v_gene	j_gene	d_gene	CDR3aa	CDR3nt
TRBV7-6	TRBJ1-5	NA	CASSLTANQPQHF	TGTGCCAGCAGCTTAACAGCCAATCAGCCCCAGCATTTT
TRBV18	TRBJ1-3	NA	CASSLYSGGSGNTIYF	TGTGCCAGCTCACTGTACAGTGGAGGGTCTGGAAACACCATATATTTT
TRBV7-3	TRBJ2-7	TRBD2	CASSFTPGLAEQYF	TGTGCCAGCAGCTTCACCCCAGGACTAGCCGAGCAGTACTTC
TRBV27	TRBJ1-1	NA	CASSPRSENTEAFF	TGTGCCAGCAGTCCTAGATCGGAGAACACTGAAGCTTTCTTT
TRBV2	TRBJ2-1	NA	CATGGPEDEQFF	TGTGCCACCGGAGGGCCCGAAGATGAGCAGTTCTTC
TRBV5-1	TRBJ2-1	TRBD2	CASSTLIGLAEYNEQFF	TGCGCCAGCAGCACTCTGATTGGGCTAGCGGAGTACAATGAGCAGTTCTTC
TRBV24-1	TRBJ2-3	TRBD2	CATSDPGTSGRTDTQYF	TGTGCCACCAGTGACCCCGGGACTAGCGGGAGGACAGATACGCAGTATTTT
TRBV2	TRBJ2-1	TRBD2	CASSEPSGSISYNEQFF	TGTGCCAGCAGTGAACCTAGCGGGAGTATCTCCTACAATGAGCAGTTCTTC
TRBV7-2	TRBJ2-4	NA	CASSPPVPGAKNIQYF	TGTGCCAGCAGCCCCCCCGTCCCAGGGGCCAAAAACATTCAGTACTTC
TRBV5-1	TRBJ1-2	NA	CASSLGQATNYGYTF	TGCGCCAGCAGCTTGGGACAGGCTACCAACTATGGCTACACCTTC
TRBV11-2	TRBJ2-5	NA	CASSLGWGPQETQYF	TGTGCCAGCAGCTTAGGGTGGGGGCCGCAAGAGACCCAGTACTTC